This TCR beta chain was recovered during a study of blood T cell repertoires in COVID-19. In the study's own analysis: Reference gene primers were amplified, and this amplification served to estimate nucleated cell counts. The repertoire was sequenced with immunoSEQ multiplex PCR; TCRdb's copy has only in-frame clones and lacks some. V and J calls and clone size are copied from that table; D and trimming were computed from the DNA. The table has hundreds of thousands of clones, around 91% seen once. The CDR3 length is 14 residues. V was pared by 4 bases and J by 2 bases, with 8 bases between. The germline V gene has CDR1 MDHEN and CDR2 SYDVKM.

This TCR was sampled from a woman younger than 30 with acute COVID-19. Sequenced input: PBMCs or T cells enriched from blood (not recorded which). The chain recombines TRBV28 with TRBJ2-2, with D maybe TRBD2 (6 bases). As DNA, the CDR3 is TGTGCCAGCAGTTGGGGACTTAACACCGGGGAGCTGTTTTTT. It yields the protein CASSWGLNTGELFF.